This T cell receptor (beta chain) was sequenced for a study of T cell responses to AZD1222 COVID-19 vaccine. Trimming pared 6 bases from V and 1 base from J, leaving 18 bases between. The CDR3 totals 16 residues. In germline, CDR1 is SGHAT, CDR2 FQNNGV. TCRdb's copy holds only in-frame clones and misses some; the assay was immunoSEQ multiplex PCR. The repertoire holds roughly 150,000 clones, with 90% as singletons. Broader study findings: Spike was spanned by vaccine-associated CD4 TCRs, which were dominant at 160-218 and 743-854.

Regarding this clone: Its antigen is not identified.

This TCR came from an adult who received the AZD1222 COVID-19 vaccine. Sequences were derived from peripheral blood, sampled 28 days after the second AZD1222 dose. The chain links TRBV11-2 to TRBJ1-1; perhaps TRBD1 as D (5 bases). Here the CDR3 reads CASRLSGAIRNTEAFF. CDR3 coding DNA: TGTGCCAGCAGATTATCCGGGGCGATAAGGAACACTGAAGCTTTCTTT.